This paragraph covers one T cell receptor beta chain sequence. The V segment lost 0 bases and the J segment 4 bases; nucleotides outside the gene matches: 3. The CDR3 is 15 amino acids. Germline V lookup: CDR1 MNHEY, CDR2 SVGAGI. This sample is drawn from a study of blood T cell repertoires in COVID-19. Study overall: From the United States, Italy and Spain came samples of acute and convalescent COVID-19.

Per the original data handling: Estimation of nucleated cell counts relied on the amplification of reference gene primers. Libraries were prepared by immunoSEQ multiplex PCR; TCRdb keeps only in-frame clonotypes and omits some of them. D and trimming were read from the DNA, whereas the V and J calls and clone size are those reported in that table. The sample holds some 150,000 clones; 80% are singletons and the top ten take about 0.58%. This receptor was identified in a man aged 55 to 70 with acute or convalescent COVID-19. The sequencing sample was made of peripheral blood. This sequence joins TRBV6-5 and TRBJ1-2; TRBD1 matches 9 bases. The CDR3 nucleotides read TGTGCCAGCAGTTACTCGGGACAGGGATCCTATGGCTACACCTTC. Protein sequence: CASSYSGQGSYGYTF.